Presented here are 31 T cell receptor beta chains from one specimen sequenced in a study of shared clonotypes between healthy human individuals. Measured with immunoSEQ multiplex PCR; TCRdb has only the in-frame clones, and not every one. The repertoire holds about 230,000 clones, with 50% to 75% as singletons. What was sequenced was memory CD4+ T cells sorted from blood. Subset in this sample: CD45RA-negative fraction. These receptors originate from a man aged 30 to 39 in good health.

A single count supports this clone. The V gene is TRBV28, the J gene TRBJ2-1; TRBD2 agrees at 8 bases. CDR1 and CDR2 (germline): MDHEN, SYDVKM. The V gene end was trimmed by 6 bases and the J gene end by 8 bases; junction bases not matched to a gene: 12. The length of the CDR3 is 15 residues. Here the CDR3 DNA reads TGTGCCAGCAGCCAGGGCCCGACTAGCGAACATGAGCAGTTCTTC. Translation: CASSQGPTSEHEQFF.

The V gene is TRBV5-5, the J gene TRBJ2-1; 9 nucleotides match TRBD1. Germline-derived CDR1 and CDR2 are SGHKS and YYEKEE (reference sequence). V shed 4 bases, J shed 10 bases, and the junction held 12 bases outside the gene matches. CDR3 length: 15 residues. CDR3 amino acids: CASSRRTGASSEQFF. As DNA, the CDR3 is TGTGCCAGCAGCCGTAGGACAGGGGCGTCCAGCGAGCAGTTCTTC.

The V and J genes are TRBV5-1 and TRBJ2-5; 8 bases match TRBD2. Germline assignment: CDR1 SGHRS and CDR2 YFSETQ. V lost 2 bases to trimming and J lost 7 bases; unmatched junction nucleotides: 7. The CDR3 runs 14 residues. CDR3 coding DNA: TGCGCCAGCAGCTTACTAGCGGAAGAGGGGACCCAGTACTTC. This encodes CASSLLAEEGTQYF.

V and J are TRBV6-5 and TRBJ2-7, with a tentative D call TRBD1 (5 bases). Germline V gene lookup returns CDR1 MNHEY and CDR2 SVGAGI. The CDR3 loop spans 15 amino acids. V was shortened by 6 bases and J by 13 bases, with 28 bases between the two germline ends. The CDR3: CASRLTSGSAVRQYF. CDR3 DNA sequence: TGTGCCAGCAGGCTCACTTCAGGGTCGGCGGTTCGGCAATACTTC.

The V and J genes are TRBV5-1 and TRBJ2-2, with TRBD2 as a possible D gene (6 bases). Germline V CDR1 and CDR2: SGHRS, YFSETQ. The length of the CDR3 is 13 residues. V was clipped by 1 base and J by 6 bases, with 7 bases between them. The CDR3 coding sequence is TGCGCCAGCAGCTTGCGGAGGGCCGGGGAGCTGTTTTTT. It is translated as CASSLRRAGELFF. Using reference TRBV5-1 and TRBJ2-2 for the parts outside the CDR3, the full variable domain is KAGVTQTPRYLIKTRGQQVTLSCSPISGHRSVSWYQQTPGQGLQFLFEYFSETQRNKGNFPGRFSGRQFSNSRSEMNVSTLELGDSALYLCASSLRRAGELFFGEGSRLTVL.

The chain joins TRBV18 to TRBJ2-7; 12 positions match TRBD2. V trimming: 6 bases; J trimming: 1 base; junction bases outside the gene matches: 4. The CDR3 spans 15 residues. CDR1 KGHSH and CDR2 LQKENI come from the germline V gene. Here the CDR3 DNA reads TGTGCCAGCTCCTTTACTAGCGGGAGGTCCTACGAGCAGTACTTC. Its protein product is CASSFTSGRSYEQYF.

The chain carries TRBV4-3 and TRBJ2-3; D unclear. This CDR3 comprises 16 residues. V gave up 3 bases and J gave up 6 bases, with 19 bases separating them. CDR1 LGHNA and CDR2 YSLEER come from the germline V gene. CDR3 in amino acids: CASSQSVTRNQDTQYF. The CDR3 DNA reads TGCGCCAGCAGCCAGTCGGTCACTCGAAACCAGGATACGCAGTATTTT.

J is TRBJ1-1 and V is TRBV6-5, with D uncertain. Germline CDR1 reads MNHEY; CDR2 reads SVGAGI. The CDR3 runs 12 residues. Trimming took 6 bases from V and 2 from J, leaving 7 bases between them. The CDR3 reads CASRQPNTEAFF. The CDR3 DNA follows: TGTGCCAGCAGACAACCAAACACTGAAGCTTTCTTT.

CDR3 nucleotide sequence: TGCAGCGCTTCGACAGGGCACGCCACTGAAGCTTTCTTT. Translated: CSASTGHATEAFF. The genes are TRBV29-1 and TRBJ1-1, with 7 nucleotides matching TRBD1. The CDR3 loop spans 13 amino acids. Per germline, CDR1 SQVTM and CDR2 ANQGSEA. V lost 7 bases to trimming and J lost 4 bases; unmatched junction nucleotides: 9.

The rearrangement links TRBV19 to TRBJ1-1; the match to TRBD1 covers 8 bases. In germline, CDR1 is LNHDA, CDR2 SQIVND (reference sequence). The CDR3 extends over 15 amino acids. J gave up 1 base and V 6 bases, and 7 bases lay outside the gene matches. CDR3 sequence reads: CASRLDRGGNTEAFF. The CDR3, as DNA: TGTGCCAGTAGGCTTGACAGGGGAGGGAACACTGAAGCTTTCTTT.

The rearrangement joins TRBV19 to TRBJ1-1; the D is unclear. Germline CDR1 and CDR2: LNHDA and SQIVND (reference sequence). Trimming left V 7 bases short and J 10 bases short, with 25 bases between. The CDR3 contains 15 residues. The CDR3 spells CASMKRIDPDGGAFF. The DNA for the CDR3 is TGTGCCAGTATGAAGCGAATAGACCCCGACGGAGGAGCTTTCTTT.

This clone has only a few counts. The gene calls are TRBV15 and TRBJ1-5; no reliable D call. The V end lost 2 bases, the J end lost 2 bases, and 16 bases lay between the germline ends. The CDR3 runs to 17 residues. The germline V gene has CDR1 LNHNV and CDR2 YYDKDF (reference sequence). The CDR3 region has the DNA TGTGCCACCAGCAGACAGGCTATTCAGTCAGGCAATCAGCCCCAGCATTTT. Encoded protein: CATSRQAIQSGNQPQHF.

This clone came up once. The chain joins TRBV9 to TRBJ2-7, with D possibly being TRBD1 (6 bases). The germline V gene encodes CDR1 SGDLS and CDR2 YYNGEE. The CDR3 has 14 amino acids. V was pared by 4 bases and J by 1 base, with 12 bases between. The CDR3 bases are TGTGCCAGCAGCCCTACAGGGAAGTCCTACGAGCAGTACTTC. Translating it yields CASSPTGKSYEQYF.

The chain uses TRBV19 and TRBJ2-5, with 9 bases that match TRBD1. Trimming took 5 bases from V and 5 from J; bases not matched to a gene: 6. Germline V gives CDR1 LNHDA, CDR2 SQIVND (reference sequence). This CDR3 has 14 amino acids. In DNA, the CDR3 is TGTGCCAGTAGTCGATGGACAGGGGAGGAGACCCAGTACTTC. Its protein product is CASSRWTGEETQYF.

The rearrangement links TRBV6-1 to TRBJ2-7; D may be TRBD2 (5 bases). Germline CDR1 and CDR2: MNHNS and SASEGT. There are 13 residues in the CDR3. V was clipped by 7 bases and J by 5 bases, with 15 bases between them. The chain's CDR3 is CASTGVGFDEQYF. DNA of the CDR3: TGTGCCAGCACCGGGGTAGGGTTCGACGAGCAGTACTTC.

The chain couples TRBV18 to TRBJ2-3; 8 bases are shared with TRBD2. V shed 3 bases, J shed 1 base, and the junction held 0 bases outside the gene matches. Germline values: CDR1 KGHSH, CDR2 LQKENI. The CDR3 length is 14 residues. CDR3 sequence reads: CASSPTSGTDTQYF. For the CDR3, the DNA is TGTGCCAGCTCACCGACTAGCGGCACAGATACGCAGTATTTT.

This clone has only a few counts. A read error may explain this, as a much larger clone is one base away. The chain combines TRBV7-9 with TRBJ2-1, with D hard to call. CDR3 length: 11 residues. In germline, CDR1 is SEHNR, CDR2 FQNEAQ (reference sequence). Between the trimmed V and J ends, which lost 5 bases and 3 bases, there was a span of 2 bases. In DNA, the CDR3 is TGTGCCAGCAGCAACTACAATGAGCAGTTCTTC. This translates into CASSNYNEQFF.

The chain employs TRBV27 and TRBJ2-7, with D possibly TRBD1 on 6 matching bases. CDR3 length equals 13 residues. Trimming cost V 5 bases and J 3 bases, with 11 bases left between them. Germline V gene data show CDR1 as MNHEY and CDR2 as SMNVEV (reference sequence). CDR3 loop: CASSDRFGYEQYF. CDR3 nucleotides: TGTGCCAGCAGTGACAGGTTTGGCTACGAGCAGTACTTC.

V usage is TRBV28 and J usage is TRBJ1-1; D ambiguous. V lost 2 bases, J lost 0 bases, and 10 bases lay in between. This CDR3 is 15 amino acids long. The germline V gene encodes CDR1 MDHEN and CDR2 SYDVKM. Here the CDR3 DNA reads TGTGCCAGCAGTTTACGGCCAGCCATGAACACTGAAGCTTTCTTT. It translates to CASSLRPAMNTEAFF.

This clone has more than one count but fewer than ten. The CDR3 DNA follows: TGCGCCAGCAGCTTGGAAGCGGCCCAAGAGACCCAGTACTTC. Translating it yields CASSLEAAQETQYF. This chain links TRBV5-1 with TRBJ2-5; maybe TRBD2 (5 bases). V lost 0 bases, J lost 1 base, and 7 bases lay in between. This CDR3 is built from 14 residues. Germline assignment: CDR1 SGHRS and CDR2 YFSETQ.

This clone turned up a few times. The chain has TRBV5-1 and TRBJ2-7; perhaps TRBD2 as D (6 bases). V was cut by 6 bases and J by 0 bases, with 16 bases left in between. Germline CDR1 and CDR2: SGHRS and YFSETQ. This CDR3 contains 15 residues. CDR3 amino acids: CASNPQAGSSYEQYF. CDR3 DNA: TGCGCCAGCAACCCGCAGGCCGGGAGCTCCTACGAGCAGTACTTC.

The gene calls are TRBV4-3 and TRBJ2-7; D is ambiguous. CDR1 is LGHNA, CDR2 YSLEER, per germline. The CDR3 is 15 residues long. Trimming cost V 0 bases and J 1 base, with 10 bases left between them. The CDR3 DNA sequence: TGCGCCAGCAGCCAAGATCGTTGGGGTTCCTACGAGCAGTACTTC. Its translation: CASSQDRWGSYEQYF.

This chain links TRBV18 with TRBJ1-1; no clear D. The germline V gene encodes CDR1 KGHSH and CDR2 LQKENI. Trimming took 5 bases from V and 1 from J, leaving 14 bases between them. The CDR3 has 15 amino acids. The CDR3 bases are TGTGCCAGCTCAGCAATCGGTTGGGGGAACACTGAAGCTTTCTTT. The encoded protein is CASSAIGWGNTEAFF.

V usage is TRBV6-5 and J usage is TRBJ2-1, with D maybe TRBD1 (5 bases). The CDR3 has 11 amino acids. V lost 5 bases to trimming and J lost 9 bases, with 8 bases between them. CDR1 and CDR2 (germline): MNHEY, SVGAGI. The CDR3 is CASSQGAEQFF. The CDR3 bases are TGTGCCAGCAGTCAGGGCGCTGAGCAGTTCTTC.

This clone was detected a few times. J is TRBJ2-6 and V is TRBV5-1, with D possibly being TRBD1 (5 bases). The CDR3 loop spans 20 amino acids. Germline loops: CDR1 SGHRS, CDR2 YFSETQ. Trimming cost V 0 bases and J 3 bases, with 22 bases left between them. The CDR3: CASSLERPWAGSFGANVLTF. As DNA, the CDR3 is TGCGCCAGCAGCTTGGAAAGGCCGTGGGCAGGGTCTTTTGGGGCCAACGTCCTGACTTTC.

This clone was recorded a few times. The genes are TRBV9 and TRBJ1-2; D is unclear. Trimming took off 0 bases at V and 2 bases at J, with 11 bases between the two ends. This CDR3 region has 15 residues. The germline V gene has CDR1 SGDLS and CDR2 YYNGEE. CDR3 amino acids: CASSVGAGHNYGYTF. CDR3 DNA sequence: TGTGCCAGCAGCGTAGGTGCAGGCCACAACTATGGCTACACCTTC.

The table lists this clone with a few counts. V usage is TRBV6-1 and J usage is TRBJ1-5; no clear D. V was cut by 2 bases and J by 2 bases, with 10 bases left in between. Germline values: CDR1 MNHNS, CDR2 SASEGT. The length of the CDR3 is 15 residues. The CDR3 coding sequence is TGTGCCAGCAGTGAATTCTTGGCAGGCAATCAGCCCCAGCATTTT. Its protein is CASSEFLAGNQPQHF.

The chain employs TRBV18 and TRBJ1-5; TRBD1 agrees at 11 bases. This CDR3 region has 17 residues. The trim removed 6 bases at V and 3 bases at J, leaving 10 bases unmatched. Germline CDR1 KGHSH, CDR2 LQKENI. The CDR3 region is CASSSGTGGVYNQPQHF. Here the CDR3 DNA reads TGTGCCAGCTCCTCCGGGACAGGGGGGGTCTACAATCAGCCCCAGCATTTT.

This chain joins TRBV30 and TRBJ1-5; tentatively, D is TRBD1 (6 bases). CDR1 and CDR2 from the germline V gene are GTSNPN and SVGIG (reference sequence). The ends were cut back, 3 bases at V and 3 bases at J, with 9 bases in the middle. The CDR3 runs 13 residues. CDR3 loop: CAWSRGINQPQHF. The CDR3 DNA is TGTGCCTGGAGCAGGGGAATCAATCAGCCCCAGCATTTT.

The J gene is TRBJ1-5, the V gene TRBV6-4; 8 bases map to TRBD1. The V gene end was trimmed by 5 bases and the J gene end by 3 bases; junction bases not matched to a gene: 6. There are 15 residues in the CDR3. Germline CDR1 reads MRHNA; CDR2 reads SNTAGT. As DNA, the CDR3 is TGTGCCAGCAGTCCCGGACAGGGTAACAATCAGCCCCAGCATTTT. Its translation is CASSPGQGNNQPQHF.

The rearrangement links TRBV5-1 to TRBJ2-7, with D tentatively TRBD1 (6 bases). The CDR3 has 17 amino acids. Germline V gene lookup returns CDR1 SGHRS and CDR2 YFSETQ. With 2 bases removed from V and 6 bases from J, the gap between germline ends came to 24 bases. The CDR3 sequence is CASSFGSSQGSLREQYF. The CDR3 nucleotides read TGCGCCAGCAGCTTCGGTAGTTCCCAGGGGTCCTTGCGCGAGCAGTACTTC.